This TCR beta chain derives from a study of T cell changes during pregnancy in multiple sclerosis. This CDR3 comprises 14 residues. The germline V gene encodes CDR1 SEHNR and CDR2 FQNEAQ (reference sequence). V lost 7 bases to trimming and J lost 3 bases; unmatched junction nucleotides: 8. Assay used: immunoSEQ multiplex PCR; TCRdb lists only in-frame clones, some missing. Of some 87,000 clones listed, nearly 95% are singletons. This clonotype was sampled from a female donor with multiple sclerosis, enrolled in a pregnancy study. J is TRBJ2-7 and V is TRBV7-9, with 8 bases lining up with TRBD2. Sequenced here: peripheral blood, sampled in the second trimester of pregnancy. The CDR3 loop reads CASTSAGEFYEQYF. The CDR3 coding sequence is TGTGCCAGCACTTCAGCGGGAGAGTTCTACGAGCAGTACTTC.